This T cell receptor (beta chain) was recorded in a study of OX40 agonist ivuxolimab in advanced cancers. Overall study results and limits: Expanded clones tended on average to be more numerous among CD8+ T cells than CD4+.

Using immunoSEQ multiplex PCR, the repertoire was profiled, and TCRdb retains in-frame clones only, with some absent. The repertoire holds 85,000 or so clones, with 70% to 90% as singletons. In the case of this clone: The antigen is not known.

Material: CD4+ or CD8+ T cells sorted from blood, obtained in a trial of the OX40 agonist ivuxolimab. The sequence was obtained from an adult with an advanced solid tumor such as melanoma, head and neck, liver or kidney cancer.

Here the CDR3 DNA reads TGTGCCAGCAGGGGGGGCATCTCTGGGGCCAACGTCCTGACTTTC. Translated, it gives CASRGGISGANVLTF. The chain joins TRBV5-6 to TRBJ2-6, with D possibly called TRBD1 or TRBD2 (6 bases each). Trimming pared 5 bases from V and 0 bases from J, leaving 9 bases between. From germline, CDR1 is SGHDT and CDR2 YYEEEE. CDR3 length equals 15 residues.